This TCR beta chain appears in the sequencing data of a study of blood T cell repertoires in COVID-19. Living in about two dozen US areas, the participants were between 18 and 89 years of age. Original analysis: Cell counts per sample came from amplifying reference gene primers. The data were produced by immunoSEQ multiplex PCR, yet TCRdb's version contains in-frame clones alone and is incomplete. V and J calls and clone size are given by that table; D and trimming were obtained from the DNA. The sample contains fewer than 250,000 clones, around 85% of which appear only once. CDR1 MDHEN and CDR2 SYDVKM come from the germline V gene. V lost 6 bases to trimming and J lost 3 bases, with 20 bases between them. This CDR3 has 17 amino acids.

The chain recombines TRBV28 with TRBJ1-4, with a possible D match to TRBD1 (6 bases). Sequenced material: PBMCs or T cells enriched from blood (not recorded which). The origin of this receptor is a middle-aged woman with acute COVID-19. As DNA, the CDR3 is TGTGCCAGCAGCTTGCTCCGAGGGGGTTCGGCTAATGAAAAACTGTTTTTT. Translating gives CASSLLRGGSANEKLFF.